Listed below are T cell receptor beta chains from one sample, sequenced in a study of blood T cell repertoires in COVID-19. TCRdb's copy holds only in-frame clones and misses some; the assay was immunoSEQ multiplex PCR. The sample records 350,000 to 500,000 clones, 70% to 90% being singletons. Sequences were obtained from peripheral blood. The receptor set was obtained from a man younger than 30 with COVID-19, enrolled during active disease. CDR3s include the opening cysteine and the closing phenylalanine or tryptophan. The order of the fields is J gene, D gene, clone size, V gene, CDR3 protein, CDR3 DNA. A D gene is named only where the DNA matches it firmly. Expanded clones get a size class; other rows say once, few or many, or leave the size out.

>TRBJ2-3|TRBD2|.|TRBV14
CASSHRTSRYTDTQYF
TGTGCCAGCAGCCACCGGACTAGCCGATACACAGATACGCAGTATTTT
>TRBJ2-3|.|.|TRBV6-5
CASSHGRGLTDTQYF
TGTGCCAGCAGCCACGGGAGGGGGCTCACAGATACGCAGTATTTT
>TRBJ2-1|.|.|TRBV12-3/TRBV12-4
CASSSYSGNEQFF
TGTGCCAGCAGTTCATATAGCGGCAATGAGCAGTTCTTC
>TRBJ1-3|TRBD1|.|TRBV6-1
CASSEPPRQGWNGNTIYF
TGTGCCAGCAGTGAACCTCCAAGACAGGGATGGAACGGAAACACCATATATTTT
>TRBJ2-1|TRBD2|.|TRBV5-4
CASSSRLAGDNEQFF
TGTGCCAGCAGCTCAAGACTAGCGGGAGACAATGAGCAGTTCTTC
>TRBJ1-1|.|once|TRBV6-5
CASSYSGGRTEAFF
TGTGCCAGCAGTTACTCGGGGGGGCGAACTGAAGCTTTCTTT
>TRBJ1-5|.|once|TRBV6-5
CASKGVGYQPQHF
TGTGCCAGCAAAGGGGTCGGTTATCAGCCCCAGCATTTT
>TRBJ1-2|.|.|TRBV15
CATSRSGQGYTF
TGTGCCACCAGCAGGAGTGGGCAGGGCTACACCTTC
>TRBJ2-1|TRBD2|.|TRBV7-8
CASSLALGGLDNEQFF
TGTGCCAGCAGCTTAGCGTTGGGGGGACTAGACAATGAGCAGTTCTTC
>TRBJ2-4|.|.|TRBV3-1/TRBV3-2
CASRGHLNIQYF
TGTGCCAGCCGGGGACACTTAAACATTCAGTACTTC
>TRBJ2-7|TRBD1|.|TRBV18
CASSPPTGSGEQYF
TGTGCCAGCTCACCACCGACAGGGTCGGGGGAGCAGTACTTC
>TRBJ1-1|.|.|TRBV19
CASSIRGGYTEAFF
TGTGCCAGTAGTATAAGGGGGGGCTACACTGAAGCTTTCTTT
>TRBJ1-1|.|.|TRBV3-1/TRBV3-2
CASSRAAEAFF
TGTGCCAGCAGCCGGGCTGCTGAAGCTTTCTTT
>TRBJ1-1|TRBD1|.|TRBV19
CASTEGTGGYTEAFF
TGTGCCAGTACCGAGGGGACAGGGGGTTACACTGAAGCTTTCTTT
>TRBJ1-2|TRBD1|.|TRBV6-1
CASSDQTRTGLNYGYTF
TGTGCCAGCAGTGACCAAACCAGGACAGGGCTTAACTATGGCTACACCTTC
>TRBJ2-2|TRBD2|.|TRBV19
CASSPGLATGELFF
TGTGCCAGTAGCCCGGGACTAGCGACCGGGGAGCTGTTTTTT
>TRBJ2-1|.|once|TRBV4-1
CASSPPKQVRLNNEQFF
TGCGCCAGCAGCCCTCCGAAACAGGTACGGTTAAACAATGAGCAGTTCTTC
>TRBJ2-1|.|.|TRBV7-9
CASRQATYNEQFF
TGTGCCAGCCGACAAGCTACTTACAATGAGCAGTTCTTC
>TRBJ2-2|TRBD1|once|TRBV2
CASRGTGNTGELFF
TGTGCCAGCAGGGGGACAGGGAACACCGGGGAGCTGTTTTTT